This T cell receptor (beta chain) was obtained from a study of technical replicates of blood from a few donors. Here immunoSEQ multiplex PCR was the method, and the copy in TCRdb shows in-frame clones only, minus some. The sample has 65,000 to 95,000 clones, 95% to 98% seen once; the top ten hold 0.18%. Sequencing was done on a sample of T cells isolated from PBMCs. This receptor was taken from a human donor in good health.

In nucleotides, the CDR3 is TGTGCCAGCAGCCGAACTAGCGGGGGGAAAGGGGACGAGCAGTACTTC. It specifies CASSRTSGGKGDEQYF. The chain recombines TRBV5-4 with TRBJ2-7; 12 bases fit TRBD2. The V gene's germline CDR1 is SGHNT and CDR2 YYREEE (reference sequence). Trimming removed 4 bases from V and 5 bases from J; junction bases left unmatched: 10. The CDR3 has 16 amino acids.